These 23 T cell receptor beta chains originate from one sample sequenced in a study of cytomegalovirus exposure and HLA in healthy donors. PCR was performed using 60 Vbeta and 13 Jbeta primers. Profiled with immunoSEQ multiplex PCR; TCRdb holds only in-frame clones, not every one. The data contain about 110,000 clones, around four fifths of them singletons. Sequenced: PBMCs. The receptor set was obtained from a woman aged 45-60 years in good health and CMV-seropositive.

The CDR3 sequence is CSVRDSTEAFF. The CDR3 nucleotides read TGCAGCGTTAGGGACAGCACTGAAGCTTTCTTT. The chain links TRBV29-1 to TRBJ1-1; the match to TRBD1 covers 7 bases. Germline loops: CDR1 SQVTM, CDR2 ANQGSEA. Trimming at V came to 5 bases and at J to 4 bases, leaving 1 base not matched to a gene. There are 11 residues in the CDR3.

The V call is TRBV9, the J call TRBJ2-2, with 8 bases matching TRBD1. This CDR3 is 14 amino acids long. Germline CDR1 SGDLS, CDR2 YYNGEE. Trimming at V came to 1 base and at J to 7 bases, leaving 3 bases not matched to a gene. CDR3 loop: CASSVSGGVGELFF. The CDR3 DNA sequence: TGTGCCAGCAGCGTATCAGGGGGCGTCGGGGAGCTGTTTTTT.

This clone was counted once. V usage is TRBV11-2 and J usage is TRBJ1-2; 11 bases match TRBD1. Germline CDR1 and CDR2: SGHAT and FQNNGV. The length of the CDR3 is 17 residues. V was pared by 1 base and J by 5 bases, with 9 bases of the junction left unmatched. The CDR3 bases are TGTGCCAGCAGCTTAGCTGTTGGGACAGGGGGGTCGTATGGCTACACCTTC. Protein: CASSLAVGTGGSYGYTF.

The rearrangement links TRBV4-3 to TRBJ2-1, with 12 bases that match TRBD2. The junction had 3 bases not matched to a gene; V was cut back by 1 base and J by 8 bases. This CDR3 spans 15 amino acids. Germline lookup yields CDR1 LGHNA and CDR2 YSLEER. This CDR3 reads CASSQGTSGVDEQFF. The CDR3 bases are TGCGCCAGCAGCCAAGGGACTAGCGGGGTCGATGAGCAGTTCTTC.

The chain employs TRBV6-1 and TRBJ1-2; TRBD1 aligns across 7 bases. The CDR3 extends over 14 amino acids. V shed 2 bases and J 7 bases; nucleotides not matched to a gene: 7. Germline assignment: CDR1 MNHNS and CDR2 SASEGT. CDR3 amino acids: CASSEWGQSAGYTF. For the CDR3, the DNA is TGTGCCAGCAGTGAATGGGGACAGTCCGCTGGCTACACCTTC.

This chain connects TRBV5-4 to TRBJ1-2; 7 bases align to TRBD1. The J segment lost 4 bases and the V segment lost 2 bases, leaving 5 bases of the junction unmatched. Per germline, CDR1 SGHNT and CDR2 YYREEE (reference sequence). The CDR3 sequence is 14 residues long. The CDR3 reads CASSFQGGPYGYTF. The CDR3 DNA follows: TGTGCCAGCAGCTTCCAAGGGGGCCCCTATGGCTACACCTTC.

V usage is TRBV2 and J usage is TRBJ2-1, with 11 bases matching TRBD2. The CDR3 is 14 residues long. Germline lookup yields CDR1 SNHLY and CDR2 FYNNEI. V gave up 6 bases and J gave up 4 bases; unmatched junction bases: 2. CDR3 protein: CASSRLAGYNEQFF. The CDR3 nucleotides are TGTGCCAGCAGCCGACTAGCGGGGTACAATGAGCAGTTCTTC.

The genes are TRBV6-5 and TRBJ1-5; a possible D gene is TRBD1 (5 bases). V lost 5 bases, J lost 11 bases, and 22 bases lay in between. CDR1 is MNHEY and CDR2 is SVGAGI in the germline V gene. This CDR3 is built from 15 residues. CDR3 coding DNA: TGTGCCAGCAGTCTGGGGACTCGAGGGCCGCGGACCCAGCATTTT. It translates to CASSLGTRGPRTQHF.

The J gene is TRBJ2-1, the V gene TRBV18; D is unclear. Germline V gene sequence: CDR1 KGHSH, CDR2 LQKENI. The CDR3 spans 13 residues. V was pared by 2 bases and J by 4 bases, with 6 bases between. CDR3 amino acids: CASSPGLYNEQFF. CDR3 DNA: TGTGCCAGCTCACCAGGCCTGTACAATGAGCAGTTCTTC.

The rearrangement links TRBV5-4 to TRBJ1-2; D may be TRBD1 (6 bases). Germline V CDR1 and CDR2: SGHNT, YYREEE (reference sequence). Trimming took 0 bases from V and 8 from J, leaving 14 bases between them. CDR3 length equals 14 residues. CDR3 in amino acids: CASSLEAGAEGYTF. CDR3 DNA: TGTGCCAGCAGCTTGGAGGCAGGGGCGGAGGGCTACACCTTC.

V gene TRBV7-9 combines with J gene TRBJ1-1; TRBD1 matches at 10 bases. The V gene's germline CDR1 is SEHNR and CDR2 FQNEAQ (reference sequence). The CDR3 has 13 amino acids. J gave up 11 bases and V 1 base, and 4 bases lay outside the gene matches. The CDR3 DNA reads TGTGCCAGCAGCTTAGGACAGGGGGCGCATGCTTTCTTT. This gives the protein CASSLGQGAHAFF.

The CDR3 reads CASLRDGGTNTEAFF. The CDR3 DNA is TGTGCCAGCCTCCGGGACGGGGGGACCAACACTGAAGCTTTCTTT. The rearrangement uses TRBV27 and TRBJ1-1, with D perhaps TRBD1 (5 bases). The CDR3 sequence is 15 residues long. CDR1 MNHEY and CDR2 SMNVEV come from the germline V gene (reference sequence). With 8 bases removed from V and 2 bases from J, the gap between germline ends came to 18 bases.

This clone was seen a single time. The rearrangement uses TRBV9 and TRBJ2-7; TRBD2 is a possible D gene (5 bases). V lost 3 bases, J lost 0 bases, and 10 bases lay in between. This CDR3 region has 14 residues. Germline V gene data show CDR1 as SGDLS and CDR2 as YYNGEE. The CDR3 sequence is CASSGEGSSYEQYF. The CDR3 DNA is TGTGCCAGCAGCGGCGAGGGAAGCTCCTACGAGCAGTACTTC. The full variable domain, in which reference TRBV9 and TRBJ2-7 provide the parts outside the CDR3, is DSGVTQTPKHLITATGQRVTLRCSPRSGDLSVYWYQQSLDQGLQFLIQYYNGEERAKGNILERFSAQQFPDLHSELNLSSLELGDSALYFCASSGEGSSYEQYFGPGTRLTVT.

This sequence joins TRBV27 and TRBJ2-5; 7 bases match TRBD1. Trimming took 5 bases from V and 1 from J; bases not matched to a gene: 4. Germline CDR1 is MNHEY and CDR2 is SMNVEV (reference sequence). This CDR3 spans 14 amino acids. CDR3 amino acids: CASSPYRGQETQYF. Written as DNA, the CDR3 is TGTGCCAGCAGTCCATACAGGGGCCAAGAGACCCAGTACTTC.

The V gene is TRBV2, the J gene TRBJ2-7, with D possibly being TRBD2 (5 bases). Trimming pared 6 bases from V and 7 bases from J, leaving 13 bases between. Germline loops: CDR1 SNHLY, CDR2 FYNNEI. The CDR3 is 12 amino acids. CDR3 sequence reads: CASSVRGREQYF. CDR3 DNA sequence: TGTGCCAGCAGCGTTCGGGGTAGGGAGCAGTACTTC.

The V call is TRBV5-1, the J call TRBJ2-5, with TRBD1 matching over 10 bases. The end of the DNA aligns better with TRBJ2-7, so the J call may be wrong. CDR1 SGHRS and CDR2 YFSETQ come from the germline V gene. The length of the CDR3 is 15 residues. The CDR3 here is CASSPRTGGIYEQYF. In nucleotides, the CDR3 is TGCGCCAGCAGCCCAAGGACAGGGGGTATCTACGAGCAGTACTTC.

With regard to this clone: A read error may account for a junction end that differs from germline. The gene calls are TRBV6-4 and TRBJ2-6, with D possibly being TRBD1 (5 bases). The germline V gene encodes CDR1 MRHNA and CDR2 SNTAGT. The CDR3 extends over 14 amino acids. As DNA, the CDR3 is TGTGCCAGCAGCGCAGGGCCTGGGGCCAACGGCCTGACTTTC. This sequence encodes CASSAGPGANGLTF.

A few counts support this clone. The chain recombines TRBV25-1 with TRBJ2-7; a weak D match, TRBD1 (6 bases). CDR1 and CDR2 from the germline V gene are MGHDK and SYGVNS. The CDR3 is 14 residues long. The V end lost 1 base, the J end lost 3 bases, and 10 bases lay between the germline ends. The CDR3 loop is CASSEWQGIYEQYF. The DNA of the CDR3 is TGTGCCAGCAGTGAATGGCAGGGGATCTACGAGCAGTACTTC.

The CDR3 bases are TGTGCCAGCAGGCGGACGGGGAGCTCCTATAATTCACCCCTCCACTTT. Its translation is CASRRTGSSYNSPLHF. This chain links TRBV11-2 with TRBJ1-6; no clear D. Trimming left V 6 bases short and J 0 bases short, with 12 bases between. Germline CDR1 SGHAT, CDR2 FQNNGV. This CDR3 region has 16 residues.

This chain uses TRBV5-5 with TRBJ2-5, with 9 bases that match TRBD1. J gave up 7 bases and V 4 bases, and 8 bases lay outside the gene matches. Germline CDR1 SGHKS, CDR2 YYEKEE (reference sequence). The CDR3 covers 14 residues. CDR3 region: CASSGGQGLGTQYF. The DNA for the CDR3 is TGTGCCAGCAGCGGGGGACAGGGCCTGGGGACCCAGTACTTC.

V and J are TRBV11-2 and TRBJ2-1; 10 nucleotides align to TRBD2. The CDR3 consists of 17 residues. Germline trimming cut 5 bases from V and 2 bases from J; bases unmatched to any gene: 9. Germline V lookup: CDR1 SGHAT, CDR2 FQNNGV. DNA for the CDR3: TGTGCCAGCAGCCGGGGGGTAGCGGGGGGCGCCTACAATGAGCAGTTCTTC. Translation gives CASSRGVAGGAYNEQFF.

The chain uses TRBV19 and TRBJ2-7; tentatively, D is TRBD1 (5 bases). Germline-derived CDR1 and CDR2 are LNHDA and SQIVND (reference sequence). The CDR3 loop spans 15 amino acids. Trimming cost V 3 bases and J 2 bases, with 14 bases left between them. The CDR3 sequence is CASSIGAGGTYEQYF. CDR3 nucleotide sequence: TGTGCCAGTAGTATTGGGGCAGGTGGCACCTACGAGCAGTACTTC.

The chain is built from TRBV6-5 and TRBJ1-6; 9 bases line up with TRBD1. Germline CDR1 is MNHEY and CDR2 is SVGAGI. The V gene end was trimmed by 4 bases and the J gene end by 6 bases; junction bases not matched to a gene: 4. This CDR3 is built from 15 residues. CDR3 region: CASSSGTGTNSPLHF. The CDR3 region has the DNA TGTGCCAGCAGTTCGGGGACAGGGACTAATTCACCCCTCCACTTT.